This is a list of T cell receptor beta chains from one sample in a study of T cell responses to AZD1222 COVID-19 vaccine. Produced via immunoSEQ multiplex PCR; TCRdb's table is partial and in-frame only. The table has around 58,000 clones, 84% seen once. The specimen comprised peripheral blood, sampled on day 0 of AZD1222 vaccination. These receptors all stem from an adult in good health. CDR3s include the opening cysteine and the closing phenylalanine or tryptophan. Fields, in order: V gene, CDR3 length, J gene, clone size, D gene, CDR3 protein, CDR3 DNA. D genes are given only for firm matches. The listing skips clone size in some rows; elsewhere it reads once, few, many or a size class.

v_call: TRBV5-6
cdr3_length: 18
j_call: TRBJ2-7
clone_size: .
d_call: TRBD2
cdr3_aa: CASSSSTRGRESSYEQYF
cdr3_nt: TGTGCCAGCAGCTCGAGCACTCGAGGGCGGGAGTCGTCCTACGAGCAGTACTTC

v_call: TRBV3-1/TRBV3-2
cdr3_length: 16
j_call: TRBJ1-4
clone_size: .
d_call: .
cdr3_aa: CASSLGRRLNNEKLFF
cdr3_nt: TGTGCCAGCAGCCTTGGGCGGCGGTTAAACAATGAAAAACTGTTTTTT

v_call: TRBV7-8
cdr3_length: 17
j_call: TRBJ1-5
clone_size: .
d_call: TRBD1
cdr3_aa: CASSRSTGARSNQPQHF
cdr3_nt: TGTGCCAGCAGCAGGTCGACAGGGGCAAGGAGCAATCAGCCCCAGCATTTT

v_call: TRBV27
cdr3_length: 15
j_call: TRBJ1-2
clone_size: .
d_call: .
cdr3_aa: CASSRTRTDNYGYTF
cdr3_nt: TGTGCCAGCAGCCGAACTCGGACTGACAACTATGGCTACACCTTC

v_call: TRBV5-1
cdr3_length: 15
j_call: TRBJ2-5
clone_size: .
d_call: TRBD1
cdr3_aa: CASSKGTGFEETQYF
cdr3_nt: TGCGCCAGCAGCAAGGGGACAGGGTTTGAGGAGACCCAGTACTTC

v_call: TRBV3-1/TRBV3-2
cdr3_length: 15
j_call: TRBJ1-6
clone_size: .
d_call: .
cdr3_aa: CASSQVSGTNSPLHF
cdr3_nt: TGTGCCAGCAGCCAAGTCTCAGGGACGAATTCACCCCTCCACTTT

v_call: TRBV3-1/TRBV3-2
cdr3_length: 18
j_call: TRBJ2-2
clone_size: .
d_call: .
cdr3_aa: CASSHPRMRGRYTGELFF
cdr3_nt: TGTGCCAGCAGCCACCCGAGGATGCGGGGTCGATACACCGGGGAGCTGTTTTTT

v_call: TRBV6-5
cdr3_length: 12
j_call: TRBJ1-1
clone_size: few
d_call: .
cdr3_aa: CASSRTEREAFF
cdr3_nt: TGTGCCAGCAGTCGGACAGAGCGAGAAGCTTTCTTT

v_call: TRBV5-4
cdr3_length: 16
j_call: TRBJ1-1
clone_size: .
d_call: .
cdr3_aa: CASSSFQSSGHTEAFF
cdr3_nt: TGTGCCAGCAGCTCATTCCAATCATCGGGGCACACTGAAGCTTTCTTT

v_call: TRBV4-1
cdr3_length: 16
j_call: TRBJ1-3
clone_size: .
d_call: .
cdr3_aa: CASSHPRTGSGNTIYF
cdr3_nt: TGCGCCAGCAGCCACCCTAGGACGGGCTCTGGAAACACCATATATTTT

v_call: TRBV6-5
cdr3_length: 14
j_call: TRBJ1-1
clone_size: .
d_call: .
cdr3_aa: CASSYSMVDRLAFF
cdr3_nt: TGTGCCAGCAGTTACTCGATGGTAGACAGGCTCGCTTTCTTT

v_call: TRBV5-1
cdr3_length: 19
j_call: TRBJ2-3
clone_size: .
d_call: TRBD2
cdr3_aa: CASSLEGGRAGGPTDTQYF
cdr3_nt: TGCGCCAGCAGCTTGGAAGGCGGCAGAGCGGGAGGGCCGACAGATACGCAGTATTTT

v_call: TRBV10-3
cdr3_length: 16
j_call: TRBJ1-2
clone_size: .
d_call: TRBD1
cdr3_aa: CAISGTGAGANYGYTF
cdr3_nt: TGTGCCATCAGTGGAACAGGGGCGGGAGCTAACTATGGCTACACCTTC